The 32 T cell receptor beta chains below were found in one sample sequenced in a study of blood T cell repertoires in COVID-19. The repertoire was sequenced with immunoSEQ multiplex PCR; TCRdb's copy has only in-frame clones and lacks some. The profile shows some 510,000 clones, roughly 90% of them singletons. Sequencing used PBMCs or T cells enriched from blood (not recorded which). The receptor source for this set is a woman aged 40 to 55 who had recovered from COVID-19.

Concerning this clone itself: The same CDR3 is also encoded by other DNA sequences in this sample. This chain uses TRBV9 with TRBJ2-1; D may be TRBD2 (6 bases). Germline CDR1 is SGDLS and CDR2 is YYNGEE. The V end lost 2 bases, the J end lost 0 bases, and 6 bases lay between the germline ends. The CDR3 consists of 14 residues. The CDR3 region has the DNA TGTGCCAGCAGCGTGACTAGCTCCTACAATGAGCAGTTCTTC. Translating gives CASSVTSSYNEQFF.

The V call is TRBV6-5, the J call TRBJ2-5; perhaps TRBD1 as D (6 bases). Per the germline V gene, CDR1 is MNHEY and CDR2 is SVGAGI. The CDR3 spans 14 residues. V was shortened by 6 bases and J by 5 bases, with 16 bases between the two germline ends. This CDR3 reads CASSHGQPWETQYF. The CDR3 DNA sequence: TGTGCCAGCAGCCACGGACAGCCCTGGGAGACCCAGTACTTC.

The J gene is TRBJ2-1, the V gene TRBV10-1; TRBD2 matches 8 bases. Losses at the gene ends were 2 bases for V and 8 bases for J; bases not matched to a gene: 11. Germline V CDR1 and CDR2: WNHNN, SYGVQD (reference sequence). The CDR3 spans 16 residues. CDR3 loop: CASSELPGLGGDEQFF. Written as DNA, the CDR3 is TGCGCCAGCAGTGAGCTTCCGGGACTAGGGGGGGATGAGCAGTTCTTC.

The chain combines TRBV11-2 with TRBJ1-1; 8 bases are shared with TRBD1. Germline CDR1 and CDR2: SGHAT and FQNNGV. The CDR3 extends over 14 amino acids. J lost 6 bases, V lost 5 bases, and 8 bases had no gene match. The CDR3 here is CASSTKTGGAEAFF. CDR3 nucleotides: TGTGCCAGCAGCACAAAAACAGGGGGGGCTGAAGCTTTCTTT.

CDR3 residues: CASSALTGGDNSPLHF. In DNA, the CDR3 is TGTGCCAGCAGCGCCCTGACTGGGGGGGATAATTCACCCCTCCACTTT. The chain combines TRBV11-3 with TRBJ1-6; D is possibly TRBD1 (5 bases). The V and J ends lost 5 bases and 5 bases respectively, with 16 bases between them. The CDR3 spans 16 residues. Germline V gene sequence: CDR1 SGHNT, CDR2 YENEEA.

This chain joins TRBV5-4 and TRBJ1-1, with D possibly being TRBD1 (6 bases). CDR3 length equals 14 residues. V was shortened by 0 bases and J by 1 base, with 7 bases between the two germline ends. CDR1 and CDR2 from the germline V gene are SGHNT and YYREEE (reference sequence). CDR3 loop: CASSLEQGNTEAFF. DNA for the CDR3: TGTGCCAGCAGCTTGGAACAGGGGAACACTGAAGCTTTCTTT. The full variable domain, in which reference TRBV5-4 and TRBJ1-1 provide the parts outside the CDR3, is ETGVTQSPTHLIKTRGQQVTLRCSSQSGHNTVSWYQQALGQGPQFIFQYYREEENGRGNFPPRFSGLQFPNYSSELNVNALELDDSALYLCASSLEQGNTEAFFGQGTRLTVV.

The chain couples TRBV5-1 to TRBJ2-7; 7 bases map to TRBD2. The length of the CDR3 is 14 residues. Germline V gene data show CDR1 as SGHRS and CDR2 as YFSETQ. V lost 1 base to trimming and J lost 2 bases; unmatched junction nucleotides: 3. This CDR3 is CASSLFGLAYEQYF. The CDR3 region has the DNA TGCGCCAGCAGCTTGTTTGGACTAGCCTACGAGCAGTACTTC.

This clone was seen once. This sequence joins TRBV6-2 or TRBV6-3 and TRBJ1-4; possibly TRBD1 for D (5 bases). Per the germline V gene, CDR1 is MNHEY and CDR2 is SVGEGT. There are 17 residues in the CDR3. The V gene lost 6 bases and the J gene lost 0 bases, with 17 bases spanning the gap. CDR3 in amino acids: CASSPRAGRATNEKLFF. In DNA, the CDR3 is TGTGCCAGCAGCCCTCGGGCAGGGAGGGCAACTAATGAAAAACTGTTTTTT.

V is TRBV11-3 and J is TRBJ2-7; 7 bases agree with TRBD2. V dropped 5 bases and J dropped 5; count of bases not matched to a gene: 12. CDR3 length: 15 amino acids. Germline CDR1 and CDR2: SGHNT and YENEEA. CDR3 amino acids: CASSPGAGDVDEQYF. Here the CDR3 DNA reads TGTGCCAGCAGCCCGGGCGCGGGGGATGTTGACGAGCAGTACTTC. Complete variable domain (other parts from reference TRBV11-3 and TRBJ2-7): EAGVVQSPRYKIIEKKQPVAFWCNPISGHNTLYWYLQNLGQGPELLIRYENEEAVDDSQLPKDRFSAERLKGVDSTLKIQPAELGDSAVYLCASSPGAGDVDEQYFGPGTRLTVT.

CDR3 in amino acids: CASSSTSAQETQYF. CDR3 in DNA: TGCGCCAGCAGCTCAACTAGCGCCCAAGAGACCCAGTACTTC. The chain carries TRBV5-1 and TRBJ2-5; TRBD2 aligns across 7 bases. Germline V gene lookup returns CDR1 SGHRS and CDR2 YFSETQ. The V and J ends lost 3 bases and 1 base, in that order; junction bases with no gene match: 3. The CDR3 runs to 14 residues.

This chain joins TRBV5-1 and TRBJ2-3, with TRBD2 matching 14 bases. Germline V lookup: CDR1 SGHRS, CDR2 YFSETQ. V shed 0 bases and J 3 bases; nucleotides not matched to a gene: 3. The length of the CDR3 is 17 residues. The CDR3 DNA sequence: TGCGCCAGCAGCTTGGAGGGACTAGCGGGAGTAACAGATACGCAGTATTTT. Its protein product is CASSLEGLAGVTDTQYF.

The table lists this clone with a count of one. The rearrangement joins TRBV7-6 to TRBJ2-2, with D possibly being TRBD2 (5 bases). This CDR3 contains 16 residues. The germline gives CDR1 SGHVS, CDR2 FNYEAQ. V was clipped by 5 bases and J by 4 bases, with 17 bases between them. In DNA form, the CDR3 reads TGTGCCAGCAGCCCCAACCCTATAGGGAGCACCGGGGAGCTGTTTTTT. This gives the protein CASSPNPIGSTGELFF.

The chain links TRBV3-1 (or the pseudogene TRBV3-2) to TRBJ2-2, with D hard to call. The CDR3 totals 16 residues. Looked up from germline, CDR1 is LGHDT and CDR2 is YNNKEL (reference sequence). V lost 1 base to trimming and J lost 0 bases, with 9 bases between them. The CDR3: CASSQGPLANTGELFF. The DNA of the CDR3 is TGTGCCAGCAGCCAAGGGCCCCTCGCGAACACCGGGGAGCTGTTTTTT.

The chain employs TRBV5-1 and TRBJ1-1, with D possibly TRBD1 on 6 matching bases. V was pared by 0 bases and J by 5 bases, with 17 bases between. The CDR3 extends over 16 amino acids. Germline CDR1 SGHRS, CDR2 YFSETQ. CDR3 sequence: CASSLDISGVWTEAFF. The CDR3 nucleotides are TGCGCCAGCAGCTTGGATATTTCAGGGGTTTGGACTGAAGCTTTCTTT. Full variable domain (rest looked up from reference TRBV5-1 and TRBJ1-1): KAGVTQTPRYLIKTRGQQVTLSCSPISGHRSVSWYQQTPGQGLQFLFEYFSETQRNKGNFPGRFSGRQFSNSRSEMNVSTLELGDSALYLCASSLDISGVWTEAFFGQGTRLTVV.

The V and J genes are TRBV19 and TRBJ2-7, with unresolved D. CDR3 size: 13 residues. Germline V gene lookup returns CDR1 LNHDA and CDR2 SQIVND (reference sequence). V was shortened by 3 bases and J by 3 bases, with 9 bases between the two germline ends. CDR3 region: CASSMVGRYEQYF. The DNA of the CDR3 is TGTGCCAGTAGTATGGTTGGGCGCTACGAGCAGTACTTC.

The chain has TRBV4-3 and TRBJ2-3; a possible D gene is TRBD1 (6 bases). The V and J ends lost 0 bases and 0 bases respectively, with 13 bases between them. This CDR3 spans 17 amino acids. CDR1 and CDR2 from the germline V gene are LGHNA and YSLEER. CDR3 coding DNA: TGCGCCAGCAGCCAAGACAGGGGCCTAGCTAGCACAGATACGCAGTATTTT. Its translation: CASSQDRGLASTDTQYF.

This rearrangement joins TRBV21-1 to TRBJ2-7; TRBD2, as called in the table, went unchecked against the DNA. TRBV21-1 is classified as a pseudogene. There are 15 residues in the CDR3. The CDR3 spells CASSKDWKGGYEQYF. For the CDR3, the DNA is TGTGCCAGCAGCAAAGATTGGAAGGGGGGGTACGAGCAGTACTTC.

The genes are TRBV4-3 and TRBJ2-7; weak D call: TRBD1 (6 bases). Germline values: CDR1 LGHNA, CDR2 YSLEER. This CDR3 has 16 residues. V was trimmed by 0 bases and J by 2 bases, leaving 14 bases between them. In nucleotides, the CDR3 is TGCGCCAGCAGCCAAGATTTGTCAGGGGACCCCTACGAGCAGTACTTC. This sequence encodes CASSQDLSGDPYEQYF.

CDR3 protein: CASSLPGQGTTEAFF. CDR3 DNA sequence: TGTGCCAGCAGCTTACCCGGACAGGGCACCACTGAAGCTTTCTTT. This chain links TRBV7-9 with TRBJ1-1; 8 positions match TRBD1. The CDR3 length is 15 residues. V gave up 2 bases and J gave up 4 bases; unmatched junction bases: 6. CDR1 is SEHNR and CDR2 is FQNEAQ in the germline V gene (reference sequence).

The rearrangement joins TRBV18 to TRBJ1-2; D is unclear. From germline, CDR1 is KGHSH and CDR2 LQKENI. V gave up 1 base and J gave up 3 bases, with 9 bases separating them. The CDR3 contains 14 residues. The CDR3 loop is CASSPLQAHYGYTF. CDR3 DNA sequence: TGTGCCAGCTCACCACTTCAGGCTCACTATGGCTACACCTTC.

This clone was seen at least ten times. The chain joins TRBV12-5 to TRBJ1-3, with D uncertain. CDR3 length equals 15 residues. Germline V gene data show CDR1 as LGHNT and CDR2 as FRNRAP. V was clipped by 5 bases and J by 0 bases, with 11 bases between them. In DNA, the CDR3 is TGTGCTAGTGGTGGAGCCTGGAACTCTGGAAACACCATATATTTT. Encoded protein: CASGGAWNSGNTIYF.

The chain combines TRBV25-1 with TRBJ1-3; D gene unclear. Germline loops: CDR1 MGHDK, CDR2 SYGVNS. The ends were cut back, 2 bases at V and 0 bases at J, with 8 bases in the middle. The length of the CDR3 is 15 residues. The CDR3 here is CASSEVGSSGNTIYF. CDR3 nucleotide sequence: TGTGCCAGCAGTGAAGTCGGGTCCTCTGGAAACACCATATATTTT.

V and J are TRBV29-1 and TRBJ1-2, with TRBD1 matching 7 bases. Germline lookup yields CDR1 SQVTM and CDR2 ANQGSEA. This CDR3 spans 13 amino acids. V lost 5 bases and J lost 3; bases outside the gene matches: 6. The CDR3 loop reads CSVNGRGDYGYTF. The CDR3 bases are TGCAGCGTTAACGGCAGGGGGGACTATGGCTACACCTTC.

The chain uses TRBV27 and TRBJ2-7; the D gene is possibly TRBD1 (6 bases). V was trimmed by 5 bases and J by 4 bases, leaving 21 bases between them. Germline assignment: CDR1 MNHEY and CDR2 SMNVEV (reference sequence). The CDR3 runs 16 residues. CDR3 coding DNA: TGTGCCAGCAGTCCCTCCATGGGGGCCCAGGGGTACGAGCAGTACTTC. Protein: CASSPSMGAQGYEQYF.

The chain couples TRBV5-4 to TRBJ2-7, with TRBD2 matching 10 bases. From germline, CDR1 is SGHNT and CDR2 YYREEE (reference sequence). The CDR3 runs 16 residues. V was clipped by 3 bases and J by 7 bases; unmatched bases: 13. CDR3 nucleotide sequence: TGTGCCAGCAGCTCTTGGACTAGCGGAGCCCCCCTGGAGCAGTACTTC. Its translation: CASSSWTSGAPLEQYF. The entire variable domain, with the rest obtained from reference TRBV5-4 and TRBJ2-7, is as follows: ETGVTQSPTHLIKTRGQQVTLRCSSQSGHNTVSWYQQALGQGPQFIFQYYREEENGRGNFPPRFSGLQFPNYSSELNVNALELDDSALYLCASSSWTSGAPLEQYFGPGTRLTVT.

The CDR3 here is CASSSGLAGGIFSYEQYF. Written as DNA, the CDR3 is TGCGCCAGCAGCTCAGGACTAGCGGGAGGAATATTCTCCTACGAGCAGTACTTC. This chain connects TRBV5-1 to TRBJ2-7; 14 nucleotides match TRBD2. There are 18 residues in the CDR3. CDR1 SGHRS and CDR2 YFSETQ come from the germline V gene. With 3 bases clipped from V and 0 bases from J, the junction kept 8 bases outside the gene matches.

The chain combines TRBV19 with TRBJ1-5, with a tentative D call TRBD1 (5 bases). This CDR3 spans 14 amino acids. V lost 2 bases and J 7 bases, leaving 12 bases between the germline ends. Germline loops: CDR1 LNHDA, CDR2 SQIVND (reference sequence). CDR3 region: CASSIRGLGQPQHF. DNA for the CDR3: TGTGCCAGTAGTATAAGGGGATTAGGGCAGCCCCAGCATTTT.

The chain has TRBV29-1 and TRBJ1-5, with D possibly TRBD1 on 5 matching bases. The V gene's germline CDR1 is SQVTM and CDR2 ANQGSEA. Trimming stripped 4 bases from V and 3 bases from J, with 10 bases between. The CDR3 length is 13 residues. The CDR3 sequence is CSVGDSLNQPQHF. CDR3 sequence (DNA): TGCAGCGTTGGTGACAGCCTCAATCAGCCCCAGCATTTT.

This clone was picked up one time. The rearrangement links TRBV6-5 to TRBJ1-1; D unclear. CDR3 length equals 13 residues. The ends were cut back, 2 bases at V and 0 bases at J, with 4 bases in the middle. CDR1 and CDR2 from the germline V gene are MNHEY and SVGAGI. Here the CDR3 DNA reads TGTGCCAGCAGTTACAGCATGAACACTGAAGCTTTCTTT. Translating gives CASSYSMNTEAFF.

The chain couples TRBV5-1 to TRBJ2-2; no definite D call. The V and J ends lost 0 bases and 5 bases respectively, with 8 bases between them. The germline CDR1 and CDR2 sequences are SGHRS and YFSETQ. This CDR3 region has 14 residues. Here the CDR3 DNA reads TGCGCCAGCAGCTTGGGAGTAGAGACCGGGGAGCTGTTTTTT. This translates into CASSLGVETGELFF.

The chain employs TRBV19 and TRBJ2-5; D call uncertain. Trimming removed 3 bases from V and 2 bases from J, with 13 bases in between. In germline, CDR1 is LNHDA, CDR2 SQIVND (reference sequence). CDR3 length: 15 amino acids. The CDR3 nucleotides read TGTGCCAGTAGTATCTCTACTCTTTTACAAGAGACCCAGTACTTC. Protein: CASSISTLLQETQYF.

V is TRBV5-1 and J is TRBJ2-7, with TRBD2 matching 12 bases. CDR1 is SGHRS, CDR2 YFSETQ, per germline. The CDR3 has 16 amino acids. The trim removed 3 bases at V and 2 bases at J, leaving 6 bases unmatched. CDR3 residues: CASSSSGRAPPYEQYF. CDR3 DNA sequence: TGCGCCAGCAGCTCTAGCGGGAGGGCCCCTCCCTACGAGCAGTACTTC. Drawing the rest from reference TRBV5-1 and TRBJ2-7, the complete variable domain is KAGVTQTPRYLIKTRGQQVTLSCSPISGHRSVSWYQQTPGQGLQFLFEYFSETQRNKGNFPGRFSGRQFSNSRSEMNVSTLELGDSALYLCASSSSGRAPPYEQYFGPGTRLTVT.